This record concerns one T cell receptor (beta chain) sequence. Its antigen is still unknown. This specimen belongs to a study of OX40 agonist ivuxolimab in advanced cancers. The germline V gene has CDR1 SNHLY and CDR2 FYNNEI. Trimming cost V 6 bases and J 5 bases; bases outside gene matches: 8. CDR3 length: 15 residues. Study observations and caveats: Expanded peripheral T cell antigen specificity was not determined.

Method: immunoSEQ multiplex PCR; TCRdb's copy keeps in-frame clones and lacks some. This table holds about 73,000 clones, around 83% found once. The sequence was collected from an adult with an advanced solid tumor such as melanoma, head and neck, liver or kidney cancer. V is TRBV2 and J is TRBJ2-5; 11 bases are shared with TRBD1. Sequencing was performed on CD4+ or CD8+ T cells sorted from blood, taken in a trial of the OX40 agonist ivuxolimab. The CDR3 DNA reads as TGTGCCAGCAGGAGGACAGGGGGCGCTTTGGAGACCCAGTACTTC. Amino acids: CASRRTGGALETQYF.